This T cell receptor beta chain was recovered during a study of T-cell reconstitution after alpha-beta-depleted transplantation in children (dated by TCRdb to 2016 to 2018). At the level of the whole study: T-cell immune reconstitution after TCRalphabeta/CD19-depleted allogeneic hematopoietic cell transplantation in children was quantitatively tracked in the study by means of TCR repertoire profiling.

V is pared back by 2 bases and J by 6 bases, with 12 bases lying between the germline termini. From cysteine to phenylalanine, the CDR3 is 14 amino acids long. Just CDR3 DNA is preserved here, 42 bases in frame from base 1. The germline V gene (reference sequence) provides CDR1 SGHKS and CDR2 YYEKEE. Receptors were amplified or captured by PCR. The sequencer was an Illumina HiSeq 2500. TCR library preparation used molecular barcoding, with unique molecular identifiers applied to normalize quantification of the TCRbeta repertoire. TCRdb redid the processing of the public reads, applying fastp at Q25 and MiXCR, and retained in-frame beta chains. Entries are consolidated by CDR3 protein sequence, retaining the most common genes and DNA. The sample has roughly 200,000 distinct CDR3 sequences on record, roughly 14% of them singletons. The leading ten clones occupy roughly 13% of the sample. Of note for this clonotype: Its specific antigen is unknown. It has no much larger one-base neighbor in the sample; base qualities were not kept.

The sequence was obtained from a human donor who donated a stem cell graft to a child with acute lymphoblastic leukemia. The specimen was PBMCs from the stem cell graft donor, collected from the stem cell graft. The rearranged segments are TRBV5-5 and TRBJ2-1, with the D gene not confidently named. The CDR3 corresponds to CASSFWGITNEQFF. The DNA sequence reads TGTGCCAGCAGCTTTTGGGGAATCACCAATGAGCAGTTCTTC.